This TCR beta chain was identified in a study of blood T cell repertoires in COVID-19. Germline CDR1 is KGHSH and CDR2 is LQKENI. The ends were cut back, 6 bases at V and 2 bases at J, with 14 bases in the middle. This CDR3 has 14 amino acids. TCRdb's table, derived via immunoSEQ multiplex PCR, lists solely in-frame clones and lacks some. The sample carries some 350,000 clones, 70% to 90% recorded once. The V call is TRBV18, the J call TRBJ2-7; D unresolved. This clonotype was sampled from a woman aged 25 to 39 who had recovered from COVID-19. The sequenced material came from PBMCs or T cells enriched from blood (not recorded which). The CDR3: CASSPTTATYEQYF. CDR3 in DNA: TGTGCCAGCTCCCCAACAACAGCAACCTACGAGCAGTACTTC.